A selection of T cell receptor beta chains follows, all from one sample in a study of beta chain features in type 1 diabetes. Produced via immunoSEQ multiplex PCR; TCRdb's table is partial and in-frame only. The sample lists 900,000 or so clones, about 17% occurring once. The sequenced sample consisted of naive CD4+ T cells from blood. These receptor sequences come from a woman in her late teens or twenties in good health. The CDR3 runs from the conserved cysteine through the conserved F or W. Fields, in order: J gene, clone size, D gene, V gene, CDR3 DNA, CDR3 protein. D genes are given only for firm matches. Not all rows give a size; the values are once, few, many and, for expanded clones, a class.

TRBJ1-2	few	.	TRBV6-1	TGTGCCAGCAGTAAGGATGCTAACTATGGCTACACCTTC	CASSKDANYGYTF
TRBJ2-3	few	.	TRBV6-5	TGTGCCAGCACCCAGAGCGGAGCCGACACAGATACGCAGTATTTT	CASTQSGADTDTQYF
TRBJ2-1	.	.	TRBV5-1	TGCGCCAGCAGCTTGGCCGACTACAATGAGCAGTTCTTC	CASSLADYNEQFF
TRBJ2-7	few	.	TRBV28	TGTGCCAGCAGTTCGGACATACCCTACGAGCAGTACTTC	CASSSDIPYEQYF
TRBJ1-2	.	.	TRBV15	TGTGCCACCAGCAGAGTCCTCCCGGGACAAGGCCGACCTACCTTC	CATSRVLPGQGRPTF
TRBJ2-2	few	.	TRBV11-3	TGTGCCAGCAGCCCCAGGGACGACACCGGGGAGCTGTTTTTT	CASSPRDDTGELFF
TRBJ1-3	.	.	TRBV28	TGTGCCAGCCTCACCGGGGGCTCTGGAAACACCATATATTTT	CASLTGGSGNTIYF
TRBJ1-5	.	.	TRBV29-1	TGCAGCGTGGCCCGGGACCGCAATCAGCCCCAGCATTTT	CSVARDRNQPQHF
TRBJ2-7	.	.	TRBV5-1	TGCGCCAGCAGCTCGGACACATGGCCGGGCGAGCAGTACTTC	CASSSDTWPGEQYF
TRBJ2-5	once	.	TRBV9	TGTGCCAGCAGCCAGGGGGGAATCTCACAAGAGACCCAGTACTTC	CASSQGGISQETQYF
TRBJ1-1	few	.	TRBV25-1	TGTGCCAGCAGTGGGACATCGAACACTGAAGCTTTCTTT	CASSGTSNTEAFF
TRBJ1-4	.	TRBD1	TRBV27	TGTGCCAGCAGTCTCAGGGGGACTAATGAAAAACTGTTTTTT	CASSLRGTNEKLFF
TRBJ2-3	few	TRBD2	TRBV6-6	TGTGCCAGCTCAAGTAGCGGGAGGGCCGGGCGTGTAACGCAGTATTTT	CASSSSGRAGRVTQYF
TRBJ2-7	few	TRBD2	TRBV28	TGTGCCAGCAGTCTAGCGGATAGATCCTACGAGCAGTACTTC	CASSLADRSYEQYF
TRBJ1-2	.	.	TRBV7-2	TGTGCCAGCAGCTTAGGGCTAGGGGCCAGTAACTATGGCTACACCTTC	CASSLGLGASNYGYTF
TRBJ2-1	.	TRBD2	TRBV9	TGTGCCAGCAGCGTAACTAGCGGGAGCCAAAATGAGCAGTTCTTC	CASSVTSGSQNEQFF
TRBJ2-3	.	.	TRBV6-5	TGTGCCAGCATCCCTTGGGTACAAGATACGCAGTATTTT	CASIPWVQDTQYF
TRBJ2-5	.	TRBD2	TRBV7-3	TGTGCCAGCAGCTTAGCGGGAGGGCCAGAGACCCAGTACTTC	CASSLAGGPETQYF
TRBJ2-2	.	TRBD1	TRBV28	TGTGCCAGCAGCCCCTCCCCGTGGTTCGGGGGACAGGAAGCCGGGGAGCTGTTTTTT	CASSPSPWFGGQEAGELFF
TRBJ2-7	few	TRBD1	TRBV28	TGTGCCACCCTTCCCTGGGGGACAGACTACGAGCAGTACTTC	CATLPWGTDYEQYF
TRBJ1-2	.	.	TRBV10-3	TGTGCCATCAGTGAGGAGGGTGCCTATGGCTACACCTTC	CAISEEGAYGYTF
TRBJ1-1	.	.	TRBV7-9	TGTGCCAGCAGCTTAGTGCGGGACACTGAAGCTTTCTTT	CASSLVRDTEAFF
TRBJ2-5	.	.	TRBV7-9	TGTGCCAGCAGCTTAGTAAACTCTCCACAAGAGACCCAGTACTTC	CASSLVNSPQETQYF
TRBJ2-3	few	.	TRBV14	TGTGCCAGCAGCCAGCGAGGGGATACGCAGTATTTT	CASSQRGDTQYF
TRBJ1-1	.	TRBD1	TRBV6-6	TGTGCCAGCAGGACGACAGGGCCGAACACTGAAGCTTTCTTT	CASRTTGPNTEAFF
TRBJ2-2	.	TRBD2	TRBV25-1	TGTGCCAGCAGTGAGGCCGGGACTAGCGCCGGGGAGCTGTTTTTT	CASSEAGTSAGELFF
TRBJ2-7	.	.	TRBV7-2	TGTGCCAGCAGCAACAGGGCCCTAAGCTCCTACGAGCAGTACTTC	CASSNRALSSYEQYF
TRBJ1-5	.	.	TRBV28	TGTGCCAGCACCATGGACCTCGGATACTATCAGCCCCAGCATTTT	CASTMDLGYYQPQHF
TRBJ2-3	.	.	TRBV18	TGTGCCAGCTCACCAACGGGAGATACGCAGTATTTT	CASSPTGDTQYF
TRBJ1-5	.	.	TRBV23-1	TGCGCCAGCTGGTGTAGCAATCAGCCCCAGCATTTT	CASWCSNQPQHF
TRBJ2-5	.	.	TRBV15	TGTGCCACCAGCAGAGATCCCGGACAAGAGACCCAGTACTTC	CATSRDPGQETQYF
TRBJ2-6	.	.	TRBV7-9	TGCGCCAGCAGCCTAGTAGACCTCTCTGGGGCCAACGTCCTGACTTTC	CASSLVDLSGANVLTF
TRBJ2-5	.	TRBD2	TRBV9	TGTGCCAGCAGCGTAGGTCGCGGGAGGGGAGACCAAGAGACCCAGTACTTC	CASSVGRGRGDQETQYF
TRBJ2-7	.	.	TRBV9	TGTGCCAGCAGCGTAGTAGGGGTTAGCGAGCAGTACTTC	CASSVVGVSEQYF
TRBJ2-2	few	.	TRBV19	TGTGCCAGTAGTATCTCCGTCGGTTCCCCCGGGGAGCTGTTTTTT	CASSISVGSPGELFF
TRBJ2-1	.	.	TRBV11-2	TGTGCCAGCAGTCCAGGACAGTACAATGAGCAGTTCTTC	CASSPGQYNEQFF
TRBJ1-4	.	.	TRBV4-3	TGCGCCAGCAGCCAAGATACGAGGGTTGCTGGAAAACTGTTTTTT	CASSQDTRVAGKLFF
TRBJ2-1	.	TRBD2	TRBV5-6	TGTGCCAGCAGCTTGGGTCTGCGGGAGCGCGATGAGCAGTTCTTC	CASSLGLRERDEQFF
TRBJ1-1	few	.	TRBV25-1	TGTGCCAGCAGTGGATACATGAACACTGAAGCTTTCTTT	CASSGYMNTEAFF
TRBJ2-1	few	TRBD1	TRBV6-5	TGTGCCAGCAGTCCCCGGACAGGAACAAATCAGTTCTTC	CASSPRTGTNQFF
TRBJ1-2	.	.	TRBV29-1	TGCAGCGTTGGGGGCCTTGAGTTAAGCTACACCTTC	CSVGGLELSYTF
TRBJ2-1	.	TRBD2	TRBV6-5	TGTGCCAGCAGTTACTCTAGCGGGAGGGCCTTTGAGCAGTTCTTC	CASSYSSGRAFEQFF
TRBJ2-7	.	.	TRBV4-3	TGCGCCAGCAGCCGCGACCCCGGAGCCTACGAGCAGTACTTC	CASSRDPGAYEQYF
TRBJ2-2	.	TRBD2	TRBV13	TGTGCCAGCAGCTTAGGCGAACCAAGCGGGAGGGCCGGCACCGGGGAGCTGTTTTTT	CASSLGEPSGRAGTGELFF
TRBJ2-2	.	TRBD1	TRBV5-6	TGTGCCAGCAGCCCGGGGACAGGCCTGGGCGGGGAGCTGTTTTTT	CASSPGTGLGGELFF
TRBJ2-7	.	TRBD2	TRBV11-2	TGTGCCAGCAGCTTAGATAATCCTAGCGGGACTTACTACGAGCAGTACTTC	CASSLDNPSGTYYEQYF
TRBJ2-1	few	.	TRBV6-5	TGTGCCAGCCACTCGACCGACGAGCAGTTCTTC	CASHSTDEQFF
TRBJ2-1	few	TRBD2	TRBV5-6	TGTGCCAGCAGCTTGATGCTAGCGGGAGGTAATGAGCAGTTCTTC	CASSLMLAGGNEQFF
TRBJ2-3	.	TRBD2	TRBV19	TGTGCCAGTTCGACTAGCGGGAGCCCCACAGATACGCAGTATTTT	CASSTSGSPTDTQYF
TRBJ1-5	.	.	TRBV18	TGTGCCAGCTCAAGGGGTGAGGATCAGCCCCAGCATTTT	CASSRGEDQPQHF
TRBJ1-2	.	.	TRBV19	TGTGCCAGTAGTGGTGTCTATGGCTACACCTTC	CASSGVYGYTF